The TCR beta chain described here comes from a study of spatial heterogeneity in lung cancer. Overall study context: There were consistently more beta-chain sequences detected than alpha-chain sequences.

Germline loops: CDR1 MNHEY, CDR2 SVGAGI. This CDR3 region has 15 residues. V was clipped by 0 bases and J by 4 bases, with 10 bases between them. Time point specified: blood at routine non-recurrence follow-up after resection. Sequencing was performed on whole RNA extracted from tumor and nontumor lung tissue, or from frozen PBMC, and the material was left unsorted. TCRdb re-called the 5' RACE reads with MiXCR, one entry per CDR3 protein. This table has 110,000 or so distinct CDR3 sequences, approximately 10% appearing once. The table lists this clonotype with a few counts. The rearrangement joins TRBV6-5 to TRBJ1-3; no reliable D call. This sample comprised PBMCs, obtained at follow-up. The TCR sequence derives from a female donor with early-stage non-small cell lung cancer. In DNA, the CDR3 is TGTGCCAGCAGTTACTCGAACCACCGAGGAAACACCATATATTTT. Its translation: CASSYSNHRGNTIYF.